The present T cell receptor beta chain was sequenced within a study of cytomegalovirus exposure and HLA in healthy donors. Findings and caveats of the study: Within an earlier analysis, most TCR beta V segments proved productive either about 87% or about 30% of the time. Analyzed later, most CMV-associated TCR beta chains appeared HLA-restricted.

As to this clone: Its antigen remains unidentified.

This cohort consisted of healthy bone marrow donors. Vbeta (60) and Jbeta (13) primers were used in the PCR. TCRdb's copy holds only in-frame clones and misses some; the assay was immunoSEQ multiplex PCR. Among about 110,000 clones listed, around 80% were seen once. The sample consisted of PBMCs. The receptor was derived from a man aged 45-60 years in good health and CMV-seronegative.

In nucleotides, the CDR3 is TGTGCCAGCAGTTACCAGACTAGCGTTGACTACGAGCAGTACTTC. This encodes CASSYQTSVDYEQYF. This chain connects TRBV6-5 to TRBJ2-7; TRBD2 matches 8 bases. The CDR3 consists of 15 residues. Germline CDR1 reads MNHEY; CDR2 reads SVGAGI. The V and J ends lost 2 bases and 3 bases, in that order; junction bases with no gene match: 6.